What follows describes a single T cell receptor beta chain. The sample is drawn from a study of cytomegalovirus exposure and HLA in healthy donors. The PCR contained 60 Vbeta and 13 Jbeta primers. Data came from immunoSEQ multiplex PCR; TCRdb stores just in-frame clones and leaves some out. The sample lists 90,000 to 120,000 clones, around two thirds occurring once. Sequencing was done on a sample of PBMCs. The TCR was taken from a woman between 40 and 55 years old in good health and CMV-seropositive.

CDR3 sequence reads: CASYRGANTEAFF. CDR3 bases: TGTGCCAGCTACCGTGGAGCGAACACTGAAGCTTTCTTT. This chain links TRBV27 with TRBJ1-1, with D unclear. CDR1 is MNHEY, CDR2 SMNVEV, per germline (reference sequence). The germline V and J ends were trimmed by 8 bases and 1 base, with 11 bases remaining between them. The CDR3 extends over 13 amino acids.